The rows below give T cell receptor beta chains drawn from one sample of a study of response to subunit inactivated influenza vaccine. TCRdb reanalysed the RT-PCR reads using MiXCR and keeps one entry per CDR3 protein. This table holds a few hundred thousand distinct CDR3 sequences, approximately 11% found once. Source: PBMCs from blood, taken 40 to 50 days after vaccination. Every receptor here comes from a man between 50 and 59 years old who received an inactivated influenza vaccine. Both conserved end residues are part of each CDR3.

V gene: TRBV20-1
CDR3 protein: CSAREGASGSYNEQFF

V gene: TRBV28
CDR3 protein: CASSLKPGSSYEQYF

V gene: TRBV27
CDR3 protein: CASKGLGLTDTQYF

V gene: TRBV7-9
CDR3 protein: CASSPLGGPSEQFF

V gene: TRBV6-5
CDR3 protein: CASSYSGPDRAHEQFF

V gene: TRBV25-1
CDR3 protein: CASMMRGRLYF

V gene: TRBV12-3/TRBV12-4
CDR3 protein: CASSLGQHNTEAFF

V gene: TRBV5-1
CDR3 protein: CASSLAPRTATSTDTQYF

V gene: TRBV6-1
CDR3 protein: CASRQDVSGNTIYF

V gene: TRBV24-1
CDR3 protein: CATSDFGAGAGDNEQFF

V gene: TRBV20-1
CDR3 protein: CSASGGLAGNYEQYF

V gene: TRBV10-2
CDR3 protein: CASSQGALETQYF

V gene: TRBV11-2
CDR3 protein: CASSYSRRPGELFF

V gene: TRBV7-2
CDR3 protein: CASSLTPKPNEQFF

V gene: TRBV20-1
CDR3 protein: CSASSQGASNQPQHF

V gene: TRBV4-1
CDR3 protein: CASSSWGRDNQPQHF

V gene: TRBV6-5
CDR3 protein: CASSYDGSSYNEQFF

V gene: TRBV12-3/TRBV12-4
CDR3 protein: CASRTSGTTSTDTQYF

V gene: TRBV7-2
CDR3 protein: CASSLEQGPTYEQYF

V gene: TRBV5-1
CDR3 protein: CASSLGPQGASQPQHF

V gene: TRBV6-2/TRBV6-3
CDR3 protein: CASSLGLAEDNEQFF

V gene: TRBV11-2
CDR3 protein: CASSLQGNSYNEQFF

V gene: TRBV4-3
CDR3 protein: CASSQDRDTQYF

V gene: TRBV28
CDR3 protein: CASSLTSKNTEAFF

V gene: TRBV7-9
CDR3 protein: CASSLRGGWEAFF

V gene: TRBV20-1
CDR3 protein: CSASGGLGARTDTQYF

V gene: TRBV6-1
CDR3 protein: CASSPTFGSYEQYF

V gene: TRBV7-6
CDR3 protein: CASSGRTAQETQYF

V gene: TRBV20-1
CDR3 protein: CSAPPLDRAYEQFF

V gene: TRBV3-1
CDR3 protein: CASSQDVRLAAPGGTQYF

V gene: TRBV13
CDR3 protein: CASSLAGDGRVKETQYF

V gene: TRBV29-1
CDR3 protein: CSVEVQGAGGANVLTF

V gene: TRBV7-2
CDR3 protein: CASSLGTSGGHGELFF

V gene: TRBV10-3
CDR3 protein: CAISEQAYGYTF

V gene: TRBV29-1
CDR3 protein: CSVNGGTSSTDTQYF

V gene: TRBV28
CDR3 protein: CASSTPSRTGGYEQYF

V gene: TRBV7-2
CDR3 protein: CASSLASLGGNTIYF

V gene: TRBV5-1
CDR3 protein: CASSSGTSSTNEQFF